The 28 T cell receptor beta chains given below trace back to one sample, sequenced in a study of blood T cell repertoires in COVID-19. Clones were read by immunoSEQ multiplex PCR, and TCRdb kept only the in-frame ones, dropping some. The table shows over 250,000 clones, with 87% occurring only once. Sequenced material: PBMCs or T cells enriched from blood (not recorded which). These receptors all come from a woman in her twenties or thirties who had recovered from COVID-19.

This sequence joins TRBV14 and TRBJ1-4; D ambiguous. The CDR3 is made up of 14 amino acids. Looked up from germline, CDR1 is SGHDN and CDR2 is FVKESK. Trimming removed 6 bases from V and 7 bases from J, with 15 bases in between. The CDR3 region has the DNA TGTGCCAGCAGTCGGAGAGGATTTACTGAAAAACTGTTTTTT. Translation: CASSRRGFTEKLFF.

The V and J genes are TRBV5-1 and TRBJ1-3; D is perhaps TRBD1 (6 bases). The germline V gene encodes CDR1 SGHRS and CDR2 YFSETQ. V lost 0 bases and J 1 base, leaving 20 bases between the germline ends. The CDR3 contains 19 residues. The CDR3 DNA sequence: TGCGCCAGCAGCTTGGCCTTTAGCGTTGGCCAGGGGTCTGGAAACACCATATATTTT. This translates into CASSLAFSVGQGSGNTIYF.

CDR3 region: CSARLAYEQYF. CDR3 coding DNA: TGCAGTGCTCGACTAGCCTACGAGCAGTACTTC. The chain has TRBV20-1 and TRBJ2-7, with TRBD2 as a possible D gene (6 bases). V was pared by 5 bases and J by 2 bases, with 7 bases between. The germline V gene encodes CDR1 DFQATT and CDR2 SNEGSKA (reference sequence). CDR3 size: 11 residues.

The chain couples TRBV28 to TRBJ2-7; 9 bases agree with TRBD2. Germline V gene sequence: CDR1 MDHEN, CDR2 SYDVKM. The CDR3 is 15 residues long. With V trimmed by 5 bases and J by 3 bases, 8 bases remained unmatched. The CDR3 is CASSQLAGEIYEQYF. CDR3 sequence (DNA): TGTGCCAGCAGTCAACTAGCGGGCGAAATCTACGAGCAGTACTTC. Drawing the rest from reference TRBV28 and TRBJ2-7, the complete variable domain is DVKVTQSSRYLVKRTGEKVFLECVQDMDHENMFWYRQDPGLGLRLIYFSYDVKMKEKGDIPEGYSVSREKKERFSLILESASTNQTSMYLCASSQLAGEIYEQYFGPGTRLTVT.

Ten or more counts support this clone. The gene calls are TRBV28 and TRBJ2-3, with TRBD2 matching over 14 bases. V was clipped by 2 bases and J by 3 bases; unmatched bases: 1. The CDR3 consists of 16 residues. The germline CDR1 and CDR2 sequences are MDHEN and SYDVKM. The CDR3 is CASSLGLAGGTDTQYF. The CDR3 nucleotides read TGTGCCAGCAGTTTAGGACTAGCGGGGGGAACAGATACGCAGTATTTT.

This clone came up once. The chain is built from TRBV18 and TRBJ1-4; 7 positions match TRBD1. The CDR3 covers 15 residues. Germline lookup yields CDR1 KGHSH and CDR2 LQKENI. Trimming took 3 bases from V and 7 from J; bases not matched to a gene: 8. As DNA, the CDR3 is TGTGCCAGCTCACCCAGGACAGGACCAGGTGAAAAACTGTTTTTT. Its translation: CASSPRTGPGEKLFF.

The chain joins TRBV25-1 to TRBJ1-1; 8 bases are shared with TRBD1. This CDR3 region has 13 residues. V was clipped by 5 bases and J by 7 bases; unmatched bases: 6. Germline lookup yields CDR1 MGHDK and CDR2 SYGVNS. The CDR3 DNA reads TGTGCCAGCAGTACCCCAGGACAGGGTGAAGCTTTCTTT. Its translation is CASSTPGQGEAFF.

This chain links TRBV4-1 with TRBJ2-2; 8 bases align to TRBD1. CDR1 and CDR2 from the germline V gene are MGHRA and YSYEKL. Trimming at V came to 5 bases and at J to 4 bases, leaving 9 bases not matched to a gene. The CDR3 extends over 16 amino acids. As DNA, the CDR3 is TGCGCCAGCAGCTCAAGGACAGGGTTGGTCACCGGGGAGCTGTTTTTT. This sequence encodes CASSSRTGLVTGELFF.

The chain is built from TRBV19 and TRBJ2-3; 8 bases match TRBD1. The ends lost 4 bases at V and 4 bases at J; junction bases unmatched: 4. The CDR3 sequence is 14 residues long. Germline V gene sequence: CDR1 LNHDA, CDR2 SQIVND (reference sequence). The CDR3 nucleotides are TGTGCCAGTAGTAGCAGGGGGCTCCCAGATACGCAGTATTTT. This codes for CASSSRGLPDTQYF.

CDR3 amino acids: CASSVERGTDTQYF. The CDR3 nucleotides read TGTGCCAGCAGCGTAGAAAGGGGTACAGATACGCAGTATTTT. This chain uses TRBV9 with TRBJ2-3; TRBD1 might be the D (5 bases). CDR1 is SGDLS and CDR2 is YYNGEE in the germline V gene. Trimming removed 0 bases from V and 3 bases from J, with 8 bases in between. CDR3 size: 14 residues.

The gene calls are TRBV5-1 and TRBJ2-3; 8 positions match TRBD2. This CDR3 has 17 amino acids. J gave up 1 base and V 1 base, and 8 bases lay outside the gene matches. Germline V CDR1 and CDR2: SGHRS, YFSETQ. The CDR3 here is CASSLNGAGDGTDTQYF. CDR3 coding DNA: TGCGCCAGCAGCTTGAACGGAGCGGGGGACGGCACAGATACGCAGTATTTT.

The chain carries TRBV19 and TRBJ2-1; TRBD1 is a possible D gene (6 bases). Per germline, CDR1 LNHDA and CDR2 SQIVND (reference sequence). The CDR3 is 14 amino acids. The V end was cut by 4 bases, the J end by 7 bases, with 14 bases between. The CDR3 nucleotides read TGTGCCAGTAGTAGGACAGCATCTAAAAATGAGCAGTTCTTC. Residues: CASSRTASKNEQFF. The complete variable domain, with remaining parts taken from reference TRBV19 and TRBJ2-1, reads DGGITQSPKYLFRKEGQNVTLSCEQNLNHDAMYWYRQDPGQGLRLIYYSQIVNDFQKGDIAEGYSVSREKKESFPLTVTSAQKNPTAFYLCASSRTASKNEQFFGPGTRLTVL.

V and J are TRBV15 and TRBJ2-5; D perhaps matches TRBD2 (5 bases). This CDR3 is 14 amino acids long. Germline V lookup: CDR1 LNHNV, CDR2 YYDKDF (reference sequence). V was shortened by 1 base and J by 5 bases, with 11 bases between the two germline ends. The CDR3 reads CATSRVGGLETQYF. The CDR3 bases are TGTGCCACCAGCAGAGTCGGAGGTCTGGAGACCCAGTACTTC.

Only one count was recorded for this clone. The chain uses TRBV4-3 and TRBJ1-3, with 8 positions matching TRBD1. Germline lookup yields CDR1 LGHNA and CDR2 YSLEER. J gave up 8 bases and V 4 bases, and 10 bases lay outside the gene matches. The CDR3 length is 15 residues. The CDR3, as DNA: TGCGCCAGCAGCCTCGGACAGGGAGGGTCAGACACCATATATTTT. Amino acid sequence: CASSLGQGGSDTIYF.

This chain joins TRBV5-8 and TRBJ2-5, with D perhaps matching TRBD2 (6 bases). CDR3 length equals 15 residues. The V gene lost 0 bases and the J gene lost 5 bases, with 14 bases spanning the gap. Germline assignment: CDR1 SGHTS and CDR2 YDEGEE. The CDR3 coding sequence is TGTGCCAGCAGCTTGGCCCTAGCGAATCGGGAGACCCAGTACTTC. Its protein is CASSLALANRETQYF.

The chain recombines TRBV5-1 with TRBJ2-3, with 8 bases aligning to TRBD2. CDR1 SGHRS and CDR2 YFSETQ come from the germline V gene. V gave up 3 bases and J gave up 7 bases; unmatched junction bases: 7. The CDR3 is 14 amino acids. CDR3 residues: CASSSGGGMNTQYF. The CDR3 DNA reads as TGCGCCAGCAGCTCGGGCGGGGGGATGAATACGCAGTATTTT.

The rearrangement uses TRBV20-1 and TRBJ2-5, with 7 bases aligning to TRBD2. The CDR3 runs to 13 residues. The V gene's germline CDR1 is DFQATT and CDR2 SNEGSKA (reference sequence). Trimming cost V 3 bases and J 2 bases; bases outside gene matches: 3. CDR3 region: CSASRTRQETQYF. In nucleotides, the CDR3 is TGCAGTGCTAGTAGGACTAGACAAGAGACCCAGTACTTC.

The chain uses TRBV6-5 and TRBJ1-4; 7 bases match TRBD1. This CDR3 is 15 amino acids long. Unmatched junction bases numbered 6, after V lost 5 bases and J lost 3 bases. Germline CDR1 and CDR2: MNHEY and SVGAGI. CDR3 nucleotide sequence: TGTGCCAGCAGTCCGCTGGACAGGTCTAATGAAAAACTGTTTTTT. The encoded protein is CASSPLDRSNEKLFF.

V gene TRBV11-2 combines with J gene TRBJ2-7, with D possibly being TRBD1 (6 bases). Trimming left V 5 bases short and J 1 base short, with 12 bases between. The CDR3 length is 14 residues. Germline V CDR1 and CDR2: SGHAT, FQNNGV. CDR3 residues: CASSTDRQSYEQYF. The CDR3 bases are TGTGCCAGCAGCACGGACAGACAATCCTACGAGCAGTACTTC.

The chain has TRBV9 and TRBJ2-5; possibly TRBD1 for D (6 bases). The CDR3 runs 13 residues. V lost 3 bases and J lost 5, with 11 bases in between. The germline V gene encodes CDR1 SGDLS and CDR2 YYNGEE. In DNA form, the CDR3 reads TGTGCCAGCAGCGCCACAGGGATGGAGACCCAGTACTTC. It yields the protein CASSATGMETQYF.

Concerning this clone itself: An end of the junction differs from the germline gene, which may be a read error. The chain links TRBV13 to TRBJ2-6; 7 bases align to TRBD1. This CDR3 has 17 amino acids. The V gene's germline CDR1 is PRHDT and CDR2 FYEKMQ (reference sequence). The CDR3, as DNA: TGTGCCAGCAGCGTAGGCACAGGGGCCTCTGGGGCCAACGTCCTGACTTTC. It specifies CASSVGTGASGANVLTF.

The rearrangement joins TRBV19 to TRBJ1-1; 8 positions agree with TRBD1. V trimming: 7 bases; J trimming: 1 base; junction bases outside the gene matches: 14. Germline V lookup: CDR1 LNHDA, CDR2 SQIVND (reference sequence). This CDR3 is 17 amino acids long. The CDR3 region has the DNA TGTGCCAGTAAGGACGGGGACAGGTTCAGGTGGAACACTGAAGCTTTCTTT. Protein product: CASKDGDRFRWNTEAFF.

This chain connects TRBV28 to TRBJ1-4, with 8 bases lining up with TRBD1. Trimming cost V 4 bases and J 4 bases; bases outside gene matches: 5. Germline V gene data show CDR1 as MDHEN and CDR2 as SYDVKM. This CDR3 region has 15 residues. CDR3 bases: TGTGCCAGCAGTTCAACGGACAGGGATAATGAAAAACTGTTTTTT. Amino acid sequence: CASSSTDRDNEKLFF.

The CDR3 spells CATSDPNRGKKTQYF. CDR3 coding DNA: TGTGCCACCAGTGATCCCAACAGGGGCAAAAAGACCCAGTACTTC. The chain has TRBV24-1 and TRBJ2-5; 7 nucleotides agree with TRBD1. Per the germline V gene, CDR1 is KGHDR and CDR2 is SFDVKD. The CDR3 runs to 15 residues. Germline trimming cut 3 bases from V and 6 bases from J; bases unmatched to any gene: 9.

The chain has TRBV30 and TRBJ2-1; TRBD1 aligns across 8 bases. The germline V gene has CDR1 GTSNPN and CDR2 SVGIG (reference sequence). The CDR3 runs 13 residues. The J segment lost 7 bases and the V segment lost 1 base, leaving 3 bases of the junction unmatched. The DNA of the CDR3 is TGTGCCTGGAGTGAACAGGGGGTAAATGAGCAGTTCTTC. The encoded protein is CAWSEQGVNEQFF.

This clone came up once. V usage is TRBV28 and J usage is TRBJ2-7, with unresolved D. V lost 5 bases, J lost 0 bases, and 5 bases lay in between. Germline CDR1 and CDR2: MDHEN and SYDVKM. There are 12 residues in the CDR3. CDR3 coding DNA: TGTGCCAGCAGTCACAGCTCCTACGAGCAGTACTTC. Its protein is CASSHSSYEQYF.

V gene TRBV14 combines with J gene TRBJ1-6, with D unclear. The CDR3 length is 17 residues. Germline V lookup: CDR1 SGHDN, CDR2 FVKESK. Between the trimmed V and J ends, which lost 6 bases and 7 bases, there was a span of 22 bases. The CDR3 sequence is CASSQVSLYTSNSPLHF. DNA of the CDR3: TGTGCCAGCAGTCAGGTCTCTCTTTACACTTCAAATTCACCCCTCCACTTT.

The V call is TRBV2, the J call TRBJ1-2; TRBD1 might be the D (5 bases). This CDR3 has 12 residues. The V end was cut by 11 bases, the J end by 2 bases, with 12 bases between. Per the germline V gene, CDR1 is SNHLY and CDR2 is FYNNEI. The chain's CDR3 is CAGQTANYGYTF. DNA for the CDR3: TGTGCCGGTCAGACAGCAAACTATGGCTACACCTTC.